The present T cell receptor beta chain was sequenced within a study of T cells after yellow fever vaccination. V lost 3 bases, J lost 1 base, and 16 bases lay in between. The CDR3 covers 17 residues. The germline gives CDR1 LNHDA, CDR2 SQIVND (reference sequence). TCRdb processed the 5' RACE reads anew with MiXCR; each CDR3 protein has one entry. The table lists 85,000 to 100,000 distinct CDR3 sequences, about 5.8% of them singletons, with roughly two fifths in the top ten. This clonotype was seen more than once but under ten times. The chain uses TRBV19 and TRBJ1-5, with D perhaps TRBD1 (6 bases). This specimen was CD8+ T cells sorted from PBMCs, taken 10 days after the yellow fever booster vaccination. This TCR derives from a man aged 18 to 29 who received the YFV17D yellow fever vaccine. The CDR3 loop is CASSIRGGRWSNQPQHF. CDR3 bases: TGTGCCAGTAGTATCCGAGGGGGGAGGTGGAGCAATCAGCCCCAGCATTTT.